The clone carrying this TCR beta chain was observed a handful of times. Authors' data handling: Amplifying reference gene primers gave estimates of nucleated cell counts. The data were produced by immunoSEQ multiplex PCR, yet TCRdb's version contains in-frame clones alone and is incomplete. The V and J calls and clone size are taken from that table; D and trimming were inferred from the DNA. The sample gives 300,000 to 450,000 clones, around 84% of which show up once; roughly 3.1% is in the top ten. This entry is derived from a study of blood T cell repertoires in COVID-19. Across the study: COVID-19 samples collected from the United States, Italy and Spain covered acute and convalescent phases. PBMCs, B-cell-depleted T cells, or T cells provided the cDNA or gDNA that made up the material.

The V end lost 0 bases, the J end lost 7 bases, and 12 bases lay between the germline ends. Germline assignment: CDR1 GTSNPN and CDR2 SVGIG (reference sequence). The CDR3 runs to 14 residues. The chain couples TRBV30 to TRBJ2-2; maybe TRBD2 (6 bases). The material sequenced was peripheral blood. The receptor was isolated from a human donor in a cohort sampled during active COVID-19. In DNA form, the CDR3 reads TGTGCCTGGAGTGTACGGAGGGTTTACGGGGAGCTGTTTTTT. Translated: CAWSVRRVYGELFF.